This T cell receptor beta chain derives from a study of cytomegalovirus exposure and HLA in healthy donors. The study's findings and limits: Follow-up analysis later connected one missense variant in DCLRE1C with trimming of TCR beta V- and J-genes. It has been reported that TCR beta sequences accurately predicted the HLA-A and HLA-B alleles of most subjects.

This clone has just one count. Its matching antigen is unknown. V was shortened by 4 bases and J by 2 bases, with 11 bases between the two germline ends. CDR3 length: 13 residues. Germline V gene lookup returns CDR1 SQVTM and CDR2 ANQGSEA. In the PCR, 60 Vbeta and 13 Jbeta primers were used. Only in-frame clones appear in the TCRdb table, and some are missing; sequencing was by immunoSEQ multiplex PCR. The sample has more than 150,000 clones, just under 80% seen once. The receptor comes from a woman aged 45-65 years in good health and CMV-seropositive. The sequenced sample was PBMCs. The V call is TRBV29-1, the J call TRBJ2-5, with a possible D match to TRBD2 (6 bases). CDR3: CSVARGPQETQYF. The CDR3, as DNA: TGCAGCGTTGCGCGGGGTCCTCAAGAGACCCAGTACTTC.